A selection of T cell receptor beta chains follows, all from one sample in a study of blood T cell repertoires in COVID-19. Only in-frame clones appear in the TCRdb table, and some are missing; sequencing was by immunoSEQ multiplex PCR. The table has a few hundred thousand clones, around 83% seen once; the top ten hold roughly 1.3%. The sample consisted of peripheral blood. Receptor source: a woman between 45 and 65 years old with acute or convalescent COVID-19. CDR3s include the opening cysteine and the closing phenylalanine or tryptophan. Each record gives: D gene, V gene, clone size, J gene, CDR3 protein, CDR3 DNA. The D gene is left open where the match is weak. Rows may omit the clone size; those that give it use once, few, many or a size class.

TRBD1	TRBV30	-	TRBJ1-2	CAWNPPGGGYGYTF	TGTGCCTGGAATCCCCCAGGGGGCGGCTATGGCTACACCTTC
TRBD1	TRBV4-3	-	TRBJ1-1	CASSHGTDRSNTEAFF	TGCGCCAGCAGCCATGGCACGGACAGGTCGAACACTGAAGCTTTCTTT
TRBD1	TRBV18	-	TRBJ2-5	CASSPGTAQTQYF	TGTGCCAGCTCACCAGGGACAGCCCAAACCCAGTACTTC
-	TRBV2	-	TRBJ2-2	CASSVQAAGELFF	TGTGCCAGCAGTGTACAGGCGGCCGGGGAGCTGTTTTTT
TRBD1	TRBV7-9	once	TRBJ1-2	CASSWGTGGTDGYTF	TGTGCCAGCAGCTGGGGGACAGGGGGCACGGACGGCTACACCTTC
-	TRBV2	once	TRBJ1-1	CASSERGHF	TGTGCCAGCAGTGAAAGGGGACATTTT
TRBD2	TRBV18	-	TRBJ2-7	CASSGRSGSYEQYF	TGTGCCAGCTCCGGAAGGAGCGGGAGTTACGAGCAGTACTTC
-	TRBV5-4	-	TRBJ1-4	CASSLASATNEKLFF	TGTGCCAGCAGCTTGGCCTCTGCAACTAATGAAAAACTGTTTTTT
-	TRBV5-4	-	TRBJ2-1	CASSLKGRGGQFF	TGTGCCAGCAGCTTGAAAGGGAGAGGGGGGCAGTTCTTC
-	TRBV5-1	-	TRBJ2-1	CASEPASSYNEQFF	TGCGCCAGTGAACCAGCGAGCTCCTACAATGAGCAGTTCTTC
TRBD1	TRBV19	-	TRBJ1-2	CASSAGTGNYGYTF	TGTGCCAGTAGCGCCGGGACAGGGAACTATGGCTACACCTTC
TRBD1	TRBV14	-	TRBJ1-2	CASSQYKDRGRDYGYTF	TGTGCCAGCAGCCAATACAAGGACAGGGGGCGAGACTATGGCTACACCTTC
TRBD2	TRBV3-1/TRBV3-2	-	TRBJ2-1	CASSQTPSGSWGNEQFF	TGTGCCAGCAGCCAAACCCCTAGCGGGAGTTGGGGGAATGAGCAGTTCTTC
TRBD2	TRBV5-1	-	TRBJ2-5	CASSLVLAGAPTETQYF	TGCGCCAGCAGCTTGGTACTAGCGGGGGCCCCCACAGAGACCCAGTACTTC